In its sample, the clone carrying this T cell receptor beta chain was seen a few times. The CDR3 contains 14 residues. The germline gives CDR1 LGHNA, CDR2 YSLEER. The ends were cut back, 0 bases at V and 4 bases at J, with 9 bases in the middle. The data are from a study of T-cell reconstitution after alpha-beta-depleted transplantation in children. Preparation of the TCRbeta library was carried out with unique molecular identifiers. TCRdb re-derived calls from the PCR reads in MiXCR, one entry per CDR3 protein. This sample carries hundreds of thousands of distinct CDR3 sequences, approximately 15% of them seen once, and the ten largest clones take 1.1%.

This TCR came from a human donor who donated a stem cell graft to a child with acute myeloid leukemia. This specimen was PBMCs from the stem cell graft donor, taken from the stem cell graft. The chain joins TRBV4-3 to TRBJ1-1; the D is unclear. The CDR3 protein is CASSQDGRSTEAFF. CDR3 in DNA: TGCGCCAGCAGCCAAGATGGTAGAAGCACTGAAGCTTTCTTT.